The source of this T cell receptor (beta chain) is a study of neurological immune-mediated disorders. V trimming: 5 bases; J trimming: 3 bases; junction bases outside the gene matches: 6. The germline V gene encodes CDR1 SGHVS and CDR2 FQNEAQ. This CDR3 is 15 amino acids long. The making of cDNA relied on 5'RACE with 10-nucleotide random UMIs. One entry per CDR3 protein, called by TCRdb with MiXCR from the 5' RACE reads. The sample records about 50,000 distinct CDR3 sequences, around a tenth being singletons. This clonotype was observed at least ten times. No antigen is known for it. General observations from the study: The level of TCR clonal expansion was highest in patients with HTLV-1-associated myelopathy and lowest in multiple sclerosis, where it fell below the level seen in healthy controls. Expanded clones shared no CDR3 amino acid sequences across subjects, suggesting private repertoires in all groups.

PBMCs numbering 2 million and stored at -80 C yielded the unsorted libraries. The specimen sequenced was PBMCs. V and J are TRBV7-8 and TRBJ2-2; TRBD2 agrees at 7 bases. The TCR sequence derives from a man aged 65 to 85 with HTLV-1-associated myelopathy (HAM/TSP). CDR3 DNA sequence: TGTGCCAGCAGCCGCACTAGCGTTGACACCGGGGAGCTGTTTTTT. Translating it yields CASSRTSVDTGELFF.